A single sample is the source of the 12 T cell receptor beta chains below, sequenced in a study of blood T cells in healthy people across ages. Through a sample-barcoded 5' primer and a J-beta primer mix, a second PCR was run for 7 to 11 cycles. TCRdb passed the 5' RACE reads through MiXCR, listing each CDR3 protein once. The table includes nearly 800,000 distinct CDR3 sequences, around 25% detected once. These records were also assigned to another study, of T cells of mothers and their children.

The sample comprised blood. These TCRs come from a boy aged 10-17 years in good health.

This rearrangement joins TRBV4-3 to TRBJ2-5, with D perhaps matching TRBD2 (6 bases). The germline gives CDR1 LGHNA, CDR2 YSLEER. This CDR3 spans 17 amino acids. Trimming took 0 bases from V and 5 from J, leaving 19 bases between them. As DNA, the CDR3 is TGCGCCAGCAGCCAAGATCGCCCAGGAGGGCCCATGGAGACCCAGTACTTC. This encodes CASSQDRPGGPMETQYF.

This chain links TRBV7-9 with TRBJ1-4; D is ambiguous. V was pared by 8 bases and J by 8 bases, with 18 bases between. CDR1 SEHNR and CDR2 FQNEAQ come from the germline V gene (reference sequence). This CDR3 has 14 residues. CDR3 in amino acids: CASVLNSTAEKLFF. For the CDR3, the DNA is TGTGCCAGCGTCTTAAACAGCACGGCGGAAAAACTGTTTTTT.

The table lists this clonotype with a few counts. The chain uses TRBV7-9 and TRBJ1-4, with unresolved D. Looked up from germline, CDR1 is SEHNR and CDR2 is FQNEAQ (reference sequence). V dropped 5 bases and J dropped 0 bases, with 7 bases sitting between them. This CDR3 has 14 residues. The CDR3 DNA sequence: TGTGCCAGCAGCCAGTCAGCAACTAATGAAAAACTGTTTTTT. Its translation: CASSQSATNEKLFF.

This clonotype was counted at least ten times. The rearrangement joins TRBV29-1 to TRBJ1-4, with D tentatively TRBD1 (5 bases). Trimming shortened V by 4 bases and J by 8 bases, and 23 bases separated the two germline ends. The germline CDR1 and CDR2 sequences are SQVTM and ANQGSEA. The CDR3 has 16 residues. The CDR3 protein is CSVAVGGRGLGEKLFF. The CDR3 coding sequence is TGCAGCGTTGCGGTTGGGGGTCGGGGCCTAGGAGAAAAACTGTTTTTT. The full variable domain, completed using reference TRBV29-1 and TRBJ1-4, is SAVISQKPSRDICQRGTSLTIQCQVDSQVTMMFWYRQQPGQSLTLIATANQGSEATYESGFVIDKFPISRPNLTFSTLTVSNMSPEDSSIYLCSVAVGGRGLGEKLFFGSGTQLSVL.

This sequence joins TRBV7-9 and TRBJ2-7; D uncertain. The CDR3 runs 14 residues. The V and J ends lost 2 bases and 5 bases respectively, with 13 bases between them. CDR1 is SEHNR, CDR2 FQNEAQ, per germline (reference sequence). The CDR3: CASSLFSPLDEQYF. CDR3 DNA: TGTGCCAGCAGCTTATTCAGCCCCCTGGACGAGCAGTACTTC.

This sequence joins TRBV12-3 or TRBV12-4 and TRBJ1-5; no definite D call. The CDR3 extends over 15 amino acids. Trimming shortened V by 5 bases and J by 0 bases, and 11 bases separated the two germline ends. CDR3 protein: CASSKRPNSNQPQHF. The CDR3 DNA is TGTGCCAGCAGTAAACGGCCAAATAGCAATCAGCCCCAGCATTTT.

This sequence joins TRBV29-1 and TRBJ2-3; no firm D call. In germline, CDR1 is SQVTM, CDR2 ANQGSEA. V was cut by 6 bases and J by 0 bases, with 7 bases left in between. This CDR3 is 12 amino acids long. The CDR3: CSVRGSTDTQYF. As DNA, the CDR3 is TGCAGCGTGCGAGGAAGCACAGATACGCAGTATTTT.

J is TRBJ2-5 and V is TRBV11-1; 8 bases line up with TRBD1. The CDR3 runs 17 residues. Germline loops: CDR1 SGHAT, CDR2 FQDESV (reference sequence). V lost 5 bases, J lost 4 bases, and 15 bases stayed unmatched. CDR3 DNA: TGTGCCAGCAGCCACTGGTCCTCGGAAGGACAGGGAGAGACCCAGTACTTC. Residues: CASSHWSSEGQGETQYF.

In its sample, this clonotype was seen many times. V is TRBV5-6 and J is TRBJ1-2; D gene ambiguous. Germline V CDR1 and CDR2: SGHDT, YYEEEE. This CDR3 has 13 residues. The V end lost 4 bases, the J end lost 4 bases, and 11 bases lay between the germline ends. CDR3 in amino acids: CASSTDSLYGYTF. In DNA form, the CDR3 reads TGTGCCAGCAGCACGGACTCCCTCTATGGCTACACCTTC.

This clonotype was detected only a few times. The chain couples TRBV20-1 to TRBJ2-5; D perhaps matches TRBD2 (7 bases). The J call may not be correct, given that the DNA end is closer to TRBJ2-1. Germline V CDR1 and CDR2: DFQATT, SNEGSKA (reference sequence). This CDR3 is built from 14 residues. CDR3: CSAIKGGTYNEQFF. CDR3 DNA sequence: TGCAGTGCTATCAAGGGGGGGACCTACAATGAGCAGTTCTTC.

This clonotype was detected only a few times. An end of the junction does not agree with germline; a read error may underlie this. The chain joins TRBV6-4 to TRBJ1-1; D may be TRBD1 (5 bases). The CDR3 is made up of 13 amino acids. The germline V gene encodes CDR1 MRHNA and CDR2 SNTAGT. In nucleotides, the CDR3 is TGTGCCTGCAGCTTGGACACTCAGGCTGAAGCTTTCTTT. It yields the protein CACSLDTQAEAFF.

The chain joins TRBV3-1 to TRBJ2-7; no clear D gene. This CDR3 contains 11 residues. Trimming left V 8 bases short and J 3 bases short, with 8 bases between. The germline CDR1 and CDR2 sequences are LGHDT and YNNKEL (reference sequence). The CDR3 coding sequence is TGTGCCAGCGGCGGAATCTACGAGCAGTACTTC. As protein: CASGGIYEQYF.